One and the same sample provided the 10 T cell receptor beta chains below, sequenced in a study of control samples from healthy donors and cancer patients. Clones were sequenced by immunoSEQ multiplex PCR, and TCRdb holds only the in-frame ones, with some missing. The table records some 190,000 clones, 91% of them present only once. Sequenced material: blood. The receptors shown here come from a man younger than 45 in good health.

This chain uses TRBV2 with TRBJ1-2; tentatively, D is TRBD1 (5 bases). Trimming took off 6 bases at V and 3 bases at J, with 20 bases between the two ends. This CDR3 contains 16 residues. The germline CDR1 and CDR2 sequences are SNHLY and FYNNEI. DNA of the CDR3: TGTGCCAGCAGGGGGCGGCAGGGTTGGTTGGACTATGGCTACACCTTC. It encodes CASRGRQGWLDYGYTF.

The V gene is TRBV21-1, the J gene TRBJ1-1. TRBV21-1 is labeled a pseudogene. This CDR3 is built from 15 residues. DNA for the CDR3: TGTGCCAGCAGCAAAGCTGCGGGGACGGGCACTGAAGCTTTCTTT. This sequence encodes CASSKAAGTGTEAFF.

This chain joins TRBV19 and TRBJ2-2; D is undetermined. Trimming stripped 7 bases from V and 4 bases from J, with 10 bases between. Germline-derived CDR1 and CDR2 are LNHDA and SQIVND (reference sequence). The CDR3 runs 13 residues. The CDR3 DNA is TGTGCCAGTAAAAGTCATTCCACCGGGGAGCTGTTTTTT. Translation: CASKSHSTGELFF.

V is TRBV6-6 and J is TRBJ1-1; D may be TRBD1 (6 bases). Trimming removed 7 bases from V and 3 bases from J, with 18 bases in between. The CDR3 contains 15 residues. CDR1 and CDR2 (germline): MNHNY, SVGAGI (reference sequence). The CDR3 region is CASIYRATRDTEAFF. CDR3 DNA: TGTGCCAGCATCTACAGGGCGACACGGGACACTGAAGCTTTCTTT.

This rearrangement joins TRBV2 to TRBJ2-1, with D possibly being TRBD1 or TRBD2 (5 bases each). The V end lost 0 bases, the J end lost 4 bases, and 7 bases lay between the germline ends. Per germline, CDR1 SNHLY and CDR2 FYNNEI. The CDR3 runs 14 residues. The chain's CDR3 is CASSEAGRYNEQFF. In DNA, the CDR3 is TGTGCCAGCAGTGAAGCGGGACGTTACAATGAGCAGTTCTTC.

The chain has TRBV19 and TRBJ2-3, with 11 bases lining up with TRBD2. This CDR3 has 15 residues. Looked up from germline, CDR1 is LNHDA and CDR2 is SQIVND (reference sequence). The trim removed 7 bases at V and 4 bases at J, leaving 7 bases unmatched. CDR3: CASNPLAGGSDTQYF. The CDR3 nucleotides read TGTGCCAGTAACCCGCTAGCGGGGGGATCAGATACGCAGTATTTT.

The chain uses TRBV19 and TRBJ2-7; TRBD2 agrees at 11 bases. The germline CDR1 and CDR2 sequences are LNHDA and SQIVND (reference sequence). The CDR3 loop spans 17 amino acids. V lost 1 base and J lost 3; bases outside the gene matches: 8. CDR3 residues: CASSIVATSGTDYEQYF. CDR3 bases: TGTGCCAGTAGTATAGTAGCGACTAGCGGGACTGACTACGAGCAGTACTTC.

This clone has only one observation. The chain recombines TRBV10-2 with TRBJ1-2; 12 bases agree with TRBD1. The CDR3 spans 17 residues. The ends lost 6 bases at V and 0 bases at J; junction bases unmatched: 8. Germline assignment: CDR1 WSHSY and CDR2 SAAADI. CDR3 in DNA: TGCGCCAGCAGGGGCCGGGACAGGGGGCCTGCTAACTATGGCTACACCTTC. It yields the protein CASRGRDRGPANYGYTF.

The V gene is TRBV9, the J gene TRBJ2-3; D unclear. Per germline, CDR1 SGDLS and CDR2 YYNGEE. V shed 4 bases and J shed 5 bases, with 20 bases lying between them. This CDR3 is 16 amino acids long. The CDR3 DNA is TGTGCCAGCAGCTTCGCGACTGGTCCGGCAGGAGATACGCAGTATTTT. It yields the protein CASSFATGPAGDTQYF.

The chain joins TRBV15 to TRBJ2-1, with 7 bases lining up with TRBD2. Unmatched junction bases numbered 4, after V lost 5 bases and J lost 0 bases. Germline values: CDR1 LNHNV, CDR2 YYDKDF (reference sequence). The CDR3 length is 15 residues. The CDR3 spells CATSGGGSSYNEQFF. The CDR3 DNA sequence: TGTGCCACCAGCGGCGGGGGTAGCTCCTACAATGAGCAGTTCTTC. Based on the CDR3 plus reference TRBV15 and TRBJ2-1, the full variable domain is DAMVIQNPRYQVTQFGKPVTLSCSQTLNHNVMYWYQQKSSQAPKLLFHYYDKDFNNEADTPDNFQSRRPNTSFCFLDIRSPGLGDTAMYLCATSGGGSSYNEQFFGPGTRLTVL.